The TCR beta chain described here comes from a study of beta chain features in type 1 diabetes. Sequenced material consisted of expressed TCRB transcripts (all of the isolated RNA was reverse transcribed). Approximately 3.5 million reads per sample were averaged for naive, central memory and regulatory samples. TCRdb keeps only in-frame clones here, not all; method: immunoSEQ multiplex PCR. The data hold about 740,000 clones, with around 15% observed a single time. Germline V gene lookup returns CDR1 LNHDA and CDR2 SQIVND (reference sequence). V dropped 6 bases and J dropped 8 bases, with 13 bases sitting between them. The CDR3 has 12 residues. General study points: Shorter TCRB CDR3s, moderately but significantly so, were found in Type 1 diabetes patients in all four CD4+ subsets.

Turning to this clone: What it binds is not known.

The receptor was isolated from a man aged 18 to 30 with type 1 diabetes. Sequencing input: naive CD4+ T cells from blood. The chain uses TRBV19 and TRBJ1-2; tentatively, D is TRBD1 (5 bases). CDR3 in amino acids: CASSRDPVGYTF. The CDR3, as DNA: TGTGCCAGTAGCAGGGACCCCGTGGGCTACACCTTC.